Listed below are T cell receptor beta chains from one sample, sequenced in a study of T cell responses to AZD1222 COVID-19 vaccine. The table came from immunoSEQ multiplex PCR; TCRdb's copy has only in-frame clones and leaves some out. Of 150,000 to 200,000 clones in the sample, 85% to 95% were seen once. The sample here was peripheral blood, taken on day 0 of AZD1222 vaccination. All receptors come from an adult in good health. Both conserved end residues are part of each CDR3. A D gene is named only where the DNA matches it firmly. Size tells how often a clone was seen (once, few, many) or the class of an expanded clone, and some rows leave it out.

abundance	v_gene	d_gene	j_gene	CDR3nt	CDR3aa
.	TRBV21-1	.	TRBJ2-6	TGTGCCAGCAGCAAAGGGCAGGGATCTGGGGCCAACGTCCTGACTTTC	CASSKGQGSGANVLTF
few	TRBV28	.	TRBJ1-2	TGTGCCAGCAGTTCTATTCAGGGGCAAGGCTACACCTTC	CASSSIQGQGYTF
.	TRBV5-5	TRBD1	TRBJ1-2	TGTGCCAGCAGCTCGACAGGGCCCTATGGCTACACCTTC	CASSSTGPYGYTF
.	TRBV4-2	.	TRBJ1-2	TGTGCCAGCAGCCAAGACAGGGGTGAAGATGGCTACACCTTC	CASSQDRGEDGYTF
.	TRBV5-1	TRBD1	TRBJ2-7	TGCGCCAGCAGCTCGGGACAGGGGGCCTACGAGCAGTACTTC	CASSSGQGAYEQYF
.	TRBV7-2	.	TRBJ2-2	TGTGCCAGCAGCCGGGACTCGAACACCGGGGAGCTGTTTTTT	CASSRDSNTGELFF
.	TRBV18	TRBD1	TRBJ2-7	TGTGCCAGCTCACCGCAGGGGGCCTACGAGCAGTACTTC	CASSPQGAYEQYF
.	TRBV11-2	.	TRBJ2-1	TGTGCCAGCAGCTTAGGGAGCACCAATGAGCAGTTCTTC	CASSLGSTNEQFF
.	TRBV19	.	TRBJ1-2	TGTGCCAGTAGTAGAGGACCGACCCTATCGGGGTATGGCTACACCTTC	CASSRGPTLSGYGYTF
.	TRBV14	.	TRBJ1-2	TGTGCCAGCAGCCAAGAGGGCAGACTTTACGGCTACACCTTC	CASSQEGRLYGYTF
.	TRBV7-9	TRBD1	TRBJ1-3	TGTGCCAGCAACGACAGGGGCTCTGGAAACACCATATATTTT	CASNDRGSGNTIYF
.	TRBV7-2	.	TRBJ1-2	TGTGCCAGCAGCTTACCGGTTTCAGATGTCTACACCTTC	CASSLPVSDVYTF
once	TRBV7-9	.	TRBJ2-5	TGTGCCAGCAGCCGCGGAAGGGCGGGAGAGACCCAGTACTTC	CASSRGRAGETQYF
.	TRBV6-4	.	TRBJ2-3	TGTGCCAGCAGTGACCAGGGTTATACGCAGTATTTT	CASSDQGYTQYF
.	TRBV6-2/TRBV6-3	.	TRBJ1-2	TGTGCCAGCACCCCACCGGGGGACTATAACTATGGCTACACCTTC	CASTPPGDYNYGYTF
.	TRBV27	.	TRBJ1-4	TGTGCCAGCAGTTTATGGGGGCCACAGAGTGAAAAACTGTTTTTT	CASSLWGPQSEKLFF
.	TRBV11-2	.	TRBJ1-4	TGTGCCAGCAGCTCTCTGAGAGAGGGAATTAATGAAAAACTGTTTTTT	CASSSLREGINEKLFF
.	TRBV5-6	TRBD1	TRBJ2-1	TGTGCCAGCAGCATCCTGGACAGGGTGGTTAATGAGCAGTTCTTC	CASSILDRVVNEQFF
.	TRBV5-1	.	TRBJ2-2	TGCGCCAGCAGCTTGATTGGGGAAGTAAACACCGGGGAGCTGTTTTTT	CASSLIGEVNTGELFF
once	TRBV6-5	TRBD2	TRBJ2-2	TGTGCCAGCGGGAGGGCCACAGGCGGGGAGCTGTTTTTT	CASGRATGGELFF
.	TRBV30	TRBD1	TRBJ1-5	TGTGCCTGGAGTGACAGGGGTGGAAGACAGCCCCAGCATTTT	CAWSDRGGRQPQHF
.	TRBV4-1	.	TRBJ2-6	TGCGCCAGCAGCCCCGTAATAGGGAAAACATCTGGGGCCAACGTCCTGACTTTC	CASSPVIGKTSGANVLTF
.	TRBV29-1	.	TRBJ1-2	TGCAGCGTTGAAAGTTGGGTAGGAGTGGATGGCTACACCTTC	CSVESWVGVDGYTF
.	TRBV9	.	TRBJ2-7	TGTGCCAGCAGCGTATGGACACCAACCTACGAGCAGTACTTC	CASSVWTPTYEQYF
.	TRBV4-1	TRBD1	TRBJ2-1	TGCGCCAGCAGCCAAAGACAGGGTAATGAGCAGTTCTTC	CASSQRQGNEQFF
once	TRBV7-9	.	TRBJ1-1	TGTGCCAGCAGTTCGGGGGCGACCTTTGAAGCTTTCTTT	CASSSGATFEAFF
.	TRBV19	TRBD1	TRBJ1-2	TGTGCCACCAAAGTTTTTGAGCGACAGGGTTTGCACTATGGCTACACCTTC	CATKVFERQGLHYGYTF
once	TRBV7-9	.	TRBJ1-1	TGTGCCAGCAGCCAACAGGGAACTGAAGCTTTCTTT	CASSQQGTEAFF
.	TRBV6-2/TRBV6-3	.	TRBJ2-3	TGTGCCAGCAGCTCCCGACTAGATTATATCCCGCACTTT	CASSSRLDYIPHF
.	TRBV18	.	TRBJ1-1	TGTGCCAGCTCACGTTCTTTACAGGTGATGAACACTGAAGCTTTCTTT	CASSRSLQVMNTEAFF
.	TRBV19	.	TRBJ2-2	TGTGCCAGTAGTATAGTAAAGGGACTCGCGAACACCGGGGAGCTGTTTTTT	CASSIVKGLANTGELFF
.	TRBV5-1	.	TRBJ1-1	TGCGCCAGCAGCACCCCGAAGGACGCCACGGAAGCTTTCTTT	CASSTPKDATEAFF
.	TRBV5-4	.	TRBJ1-2	TGTGCCAGCAGCTTGGGGGGATCCACTAACTATGGCTACACCTTC	CASSLGGSTNYGYTF
.	TRBV7-9	.	TRBJ2-7	TGTGCCAGCAGCTTTAGCGGCTCCTACGAGCAGTACTTC	CASSFSGSYEQYF
.	TRBV27	.	TRBJ1-5	TGTGCCAGCCAGAATAGGGTTAATCAGCCCCAGCATTTT	CASQNRVNQPQHF
.	TRBV7-9	TRBD2	TRBJ2-1	TGTGCCAGCAGCAAGACTAGCGGAACCTACTCCTACAATGAGCAGTTCTTC	CASSKTSGTYSYNEQFF
.	TRBV3-1/TRBV3-2	TRBD1	TRBJ2-2	TGTGCCAGCAGCCACCGGACAGGGGGTGAGACCGGGGAGCTGTTTTTT	CASSHRTGGETGELFF
once	TRBV19	.	TRBJ2-6	TGTGCCAGTAGTGGGACGTGGGGTTCTGGGGCCAACGTCCTGACTTTC	CASSGTWGSGANVLTF
.	TRBV7-9	.	TRBJ1-1	TGTGCCAGCAGTCCGACCTGGGCCACTGAAGCTTTCTTT	CASSPTWATEAFF
once	TRBV28	.	TRBJ2-1	TGTGCCAGCAGTTTACAGGGACTTCGCTCCTACAATGAGCAGTTCTTC	CASSLQGLRSYNEQFF
few	TRBV19	TRBD1	TRBJ1-2	TGTGCCAGTAGTCTAAACCCAAGACAGGGATCTGGCTACACCTTC	CASSLNPRQGSGYTF
.	TRBV19	.	TRBJ2-7	TGTGCCAGTAGCTTGACGGGTCTAGCCTACGAGCAGTACTTC	CASSLTGLAYEQYF
once	TRBV7-2	.	TRBJ2-4	TGTGCCAGCAGCTTAGATCTACTTCTAGCCAAAAACATTCAGTACTTC	CASSLDLLLAKNIQYF
.	TRBV5-5	.	TRBJ2-5	TGTGCCAGCAGCTCCCCATACAGACAAGAGACCCAGTACTTC	CASSSPYRQETQYF
.	TRBV9	.	TRBJ2-1	TGTGCCAGCAGTTTCCGGGACATCGCCTACAATGAGCAGTTCTTC	CASSFRDIAYNEQFF
.	TRBV9	.	TRBJ2-5	TGTGCCAGCAGCGTAGCTTGGAGGGGAGAGACCCAGTACTTC	CASSVAWRGETQYF
.	TRBV10-1	TRBD2	TRBJ2-1	TGCGCCAGCAGTACATCCGGACTAGCGGGGATGAATGAGCAGTTCTTC	CASSTSGLAGMNEQFF
.	TRBV4-1	TRBD1	TRBJ1-1	TGCGCCAGCAGCCCGAGGACAGGGTTGAACACTGAAGCTTTCTTT	CASSPRTGLNTEAFF
.	TRBV5-4	TRBD1	TRBJ1-2	TGTGCCAGCAGCTTGGGACTCACTGTGACAGGGGGCTCTGGCTACACCTTC	CASSLGLTVTGGSGYTF
.	TRBV7-9	.	TRBJ1-1	TGTGCCAGCAGCCTGCGGAGGAACACTGAAGCTTTCTTT	CASSLRRNTEAFF